Each of the 19 T cell receptor beta chains below was sequenced from the same sample in a study of blood T cell repertoires in COVID-19 (TCRdb year 2020). The library was produced with the immunoSEQ multiplex PCR assay. The table was pulled from immuneACCESS by TCRdb, which kept in-frame rearrangements only. Such tables lose some clones; where checked, under half of the loss comes from unresolved V genes, and the rest has no known cause. The sample data list under 450,000 clones, and roughly 87% of these were observed just once. Approximately 5% of the sample is held by the ten biggest clonotypes. Sequencing was carried out using PBMCs or T cells enriched from blood (not recorded which). These receptor sequences come from a woman aged 45-65 years who had recovered from COVID-19.

This rearrangement joins TRBV14 to TRBJ2-1, with 7 bases that match TRBD2. CDR1 and CDR2 (germline): SGHDN, FVKESK. Trimming at V came to 0 bases and at J to 3 bases, leaving 8 bases not matched to a gene. The length of the CDR3 is 17 residues. This CDR3 reads CASSQDGLAVLYNEQFF. The CDR3 bases are TGTGCCAGCAGCCAAGATGGGCTAGCGGTCCTCTACAATGAGCAGTTCTTC.

This chain connects TRBV27 to TRBJ1-1; 10 bases align to TRBD1. V shed 1 base, J shed 7 bases, and the junction held 6 bases outside the gene matches. Germline CDR1 MNHEY, CDR2 SMNVEV (reference sequence). This CDR3 has 15 residues. CDR3 protein: CASSLYPGQGREAFF. CDR3 DNA sequence: TGTGCCAGCAGTTTATACCCGGGACAGGGGCGTGAAGCTTTCTTT.

The gene calls are TRBV30 and TRBJ1-1; D is possibly TRBD1 (5 bases). CDR1 and CDR2 from the germline V gene are GTSNPN and SVGIG (reference sequence). CDR3 size: 15 residues. V was pared by 0 bases and J by 1 base, with 12 bases between. In DNA form, the CDR3 reads TGTGCCTGGAGTGTATGGGGCGCTTCGAACACTGAAGCTTTCTTT. This translates into CAWSVWGASNTEAFF.

This sequence joins TRBV19 and TRBJ1-1; 9 nucleotides align to TRBD1. V trimming: 8 bases; J trimming: 4 bases; junction bases outside the gene matches: 11. CDR3 length: 15 amino acids. Germline-derived CDR1 and CDR2 are LNHDA and SQIVND (reference sequence). The CDR3 loop reads CASQVTGGAGTEAFF. DNA of the CDR3: TGTGCCAGTCAGGTTACAGGGGGCGCGGGCACTGAAGCTTTCTTT.

The V call is TRBV7-9, the J call TRBJ1-2, with a possible D match to TRBD1 (6 bases). CDR1 SEHNR and CDR2 FQNEAQ come from the germline V gene (reference sequence). V was clipped by 3 bases and J by 8 bases, with 25 bases between them. This CDR3 is 17 amino acids long. The CDR3 is CASSLKPPGQTLFGYTF. The CDR3 DNA is TGTGCCAGCAGCTTGAAGCCTCCGGGACAAACCCTCTTCGGCTACACCTTC.

The chain links TRBV5-1 to TRBJ2-1, with 7 nucleotides matching TRBD1. The CDR3 has 14 amino acids. CDR1 and CDR2 from the germline V gene are SGHRS and YFSETQ. Losses at the gene ends were 4 bases for V and 7 bases for J; bases not matched to a gene: 8. CDR3 DNA sequence: TGCGCCAGCAGCCAAGGACAGGCTTGGAATGAGCAGTTCTTC. It encodes CASSQGQAWNEQFF.

This chain uses TRBV18 with TRBJ1-2; 9 bases fit TRBD1. The CDR3 spans 15 residues. Per the germline V gene, CDR1 is KGHSH and CDR2 is LQKENI. Unmatched junction bases numbered 5, after V lost 2 bases and J lost 4 bases. Written as DNA, the CDR3 is TGTGCCAGCTCACCAGGGACAGGGTCCGGCTATGGCTACACCTTC. Translated, it gives CASSPGTGSGYGYTF.

V gene TRBV7-2 combines with J gene TRBJ2-3; D may be TRBD1 (5 bases). The V gene lost 3 bases and the J gene lost 7 bases, with 11 bases spanning the gap. Germline V gives CDR1 SGHTA, CDR2 FQGNSA. The CDR3 contains 13 residues. CDR3 in amino acids: CASSFQGGNTQYF. Here the CDR3 DNA reads TGTGCCAGCAGCTTCCAGGGTGGAAATACGCAGTATTTT.

The J gene is TRBJ1-1, the V gene TRBV5-1; TRBD1 agrees at 8 bases. Trimming cost V 1 base and J 7 bases; bases outside gene matches: 9. Germline loops: CDR1 SGHRS, CDR2 YFSETQ. The CDR3 covers 15 residues. As DNA, the CDR3 is TGCGCCAGCAGCTTGTTGGTTCAGGGGGCCGATGAAGCTTTCTTT. It translates to CASSLLVQGADEAFF.

CDR3 sequence reads: CASSLTRGSLNTEAFF. DNA of the CDR3: TGTGCCAGCAGCCTCACCCGAGGGTCTCTGAACACTGAAGCTTTCTTT. The chain links TRBV4-2 to TRBJ1-1, with D unresolved. The V gene's germline CDR1 is LGHNA and CDR2 YNFKEQ. V shed 4 bases and J shed 0 bases, with 15 bases lying between them. This CDR3 has 16 amino acids.

The chain employs TRBV7-9 and TRBJ1-5, with D maybe TRBD1 (6 bases). Germline values: CDR1 SEHNR, CDR2 FQNEAQ (reference sequence). The V end lost 5 bases, the J end lost 6 bases, and 14 bases lay between the germline ends. The CDR3 spans 14 residues. The CDR3 region has the DNA TGTGCCAGCAGCCCGGTTCAGGGGAGTCAGCCCCAGCATTTT. Its translation is CASSPVQGSQPQHF.

The gene calls are TRBV11-3 and TRBJ1-2; D gene uncertain. With 5 bases removed from V and 2 bases from J, the gap between germline ends came to 15 bases. Looked up from germline, CDR1 is SGHNT and CDR2 is YENEEA. The CDR3 is made up of 15 amino acids. CDR3 loop: CASSQGMGRNYGYTF. In DNA, the CDR3 is TGTGCCAGCAGCCAAGGCATGGGGAGGAACTATGGCTACACCTTC.

The V and J genes are TRBV19 and TRBJ1-1, with D possibly matching TRBD1 (6 bases). Germline values: CDR1 LNHDA, CDR2 SQIVND (reference sequence). Trimming left V 5 bases short and J 6 bases short, with 19 bases between. CDR3 length equals 15 residues. DNA for the CDR3: TGTGCCAGTAGTGATGGACAAACCAGGGGCGCTGAAGCTTTCTTT. It specifies CASSDGQTRGAEAFF.

This clone was observed once. The chain has TRBV5-4 and TRBJ2-5; possibly TRBD1 for D (7 bases). Trimming removed 2 bases from V and 5 bases from J, with 13 bases in between. CDR1 and CDR2 (germline): SGHNT, YYREEE (reference sequence). The CDR3 extends over 14 amino acids. As DNA, the CDR3 is TGTGCCAGCAGCTTCGGAGGGGGCGGTGAGACCCAGTACTTC. This translates into CASSFGGGGETQYF. The full variable domain, in which reference TRBV5-4 and TRBJ2-5 provide the parts outside the CDR3, is ETGVTQSPTHLIKTRGQQVTLRCSSQSGHNTVSWYQQALGQGPQFIFQYYREEENGRGNFPPRFSGLQFPNYSSELNVNALELDDSALYLCASSFGGGGETQYFGPGTRLLVL.

J is TRBJ1-5 and V is TRBV19, with 8 bases lining up with TRBD1. The germline gives CDR1 LNHDA, CDR2 SQIVND (reference sequence). The CDR3 length is 16 residues. Unmatched junction bases numbered 5, after V lost 4 bases and J lost 0 bases. Here the CDR3 DNA reads TGTGCCAGTAGTACACGACAGGGGTTTAGCAATCAGCCCCAGCATTTT. It translates to CASSTRQGFSNQPQHF. Supplemented by reference TRBV19 and TRBJ1-5, the full variable domain reads DGGITQSPKYLFRKEGQNVTLSCEQNLNHDAMYWYRQDPGQGLRLIYYSQIVNDFQKGDIAEGYSVSREKKESFPLTVTSAQKNPTAFYLCASSTRQGFSNQPQHFGDGTRLSIL.

The chain is built from TRBV30 and TRBJ1-1; a possible D gene is TRBD1 (5 bases). This CDR3 is built from 12 residues. Germline CDR1 is GTSNPN and CDR2 is SVGIG (reference sequence). Deletions cut 7 bases from V and 1 base from J, with 10 bases between. The CDR3 DNA reads as TGTGCCTCACCCGGGGGGAACACTGAAGCTTTCTTT. It codes for CASPGGNTEAFF.

The V call is TRBV9, the J call TRBJ2-3, with TRBD2 matching 7 bases. CDR1 is SGDLS, CDR2 YYNGEE, per germline. The V segment lost 0 bases and the J segment 0 bases; nucleotides outside the gene matches: 4. This CDR3 contains 16 residues. Here the CDR3 reads CASSVALAASTDTQYF. DNA for the CDR3: TGTGCCAGCAGCGTAGCTCTAGCGGCTAGCACAGATACGCAGTATTTT.

V and J are TRBV12-3 or TRBV12-4 and TRBJ2-1; possible D gene TRBD2, 6 bases. The CDR3 has 13 residues. The V and J ends lost 3 bases and 8 bases respectively, with 11 bases between them. In DNA form, the CDR3 reads TGTGCCAGCAGTTTTACGGGAGTGGATGAGCAGTTCTTC. This codes for CASSFTGVDEQFF.

The genes are TRBV19 and TRBJ1-2; 12 bases align to TRBD1. The trim removed 4 bases at V and 6 bases at J, leaving 15 bases unmatched. CDR1 is LNHDA and CDR2 is SQIVND in the germline V gene (reference sequence). This CDR3 spans 18 amino acids. The CDR3 loop reads CASSTGQGAMRVNNGYTF. The CDR3 DNA sequence: TGTGCCAGTAGTACGGGACAGGGGGCGATGAGAGTTAATAATGGCTACACCTTC.